Below are 24 T cell receptor beta chains sequenced from a single sample in a study of T-cell reconstitution after alpha-beta-depleted transplantation in children. A TCRbeta library incorporating unique molecular identifiers was prepared. One entry per CDR3 protein results from TCRdb running MiXCR on the PCR reads. The sample shows 7,000 to 9,500 distinct CDR3 sequences, approximately 12% of them seen only once. The sequenced sample was PBMCs, mostly from graft donor cells, obtained 60 days after TCRalphabeta/CD19-depleted stem cell transplant. These receptors all stem from a patient aged 2-10 years who had a stem cell transplant for inherited bone marrow failure, so the T cells may come from the graft donor.

This clonotype was seen at least ten times. The chain recombines TRBV7-9 with TRBJ1-4; D gene uncertain. The CDR3 is 15 residues long. Germline V gives CDR1 SEHNR, CDR2 FQNEAQ (reference sequence). Trimming shortened V by 4 bases and J by 0 bases, and 9 bases separated the two germline ends. The CDR3 DNA is TGTGCCAGCAGCTATTCACTCGCAACTAATGAAAAACTGTTTTTT. Protein sequence: CASSYSLATNEKLFF.

This clonotype showed up many times. The rearrangement joins TRBV30 to TRBJ2-7, with D perhaps TRBD1 or TRBD2 (6 bases each). The germline CDR1 and CDR2 sequences are GTSNPN and SVGIG (reference sequence). Trimming pared 0 bases from V and 0 bases from J, leaving 12 bases between. The CDR3 has 15 amino acids. The CDR3 DNA is TGTGCCTGGAGTGTACACGGGGGCAGCTCCTACGAGCAGTACTTC. This encodes CAWSVHGGSSYEQYF.

V is TRBV6-6 and J is TRBJ1-4; 9 bases align to TRBD1. The CDR3 runs 13 residues. After removal of 10 bases from V and 8 bases from J, the junction contained 8 bases not matched to a gene. The germline gives CDR1 MNHNY, CDR2 SVGAGI (reference sequence). CDR3 sequence reads: CATGTGLGEKLFF. The CDR3 coding sequence is TGTGCCACCGGGACAGGGCTAGGGGAAAAACTGTTTTTT.

This clonotype was counted ten times or more. This sequence joins TRBV5-1 and TRBJ2-2, with D possibly matching TRBD1 (5 bases). The CDR3 sequence is 16 residues long. CDR1 is SGHRS and CDR2 is YFSETQ in the germline V gene. V was clipped by 0 bases and J by 5 bases, with 14 bases between them. The CDR3 DNA follows: TGCGCCAGCAGCTTGGAAGGGGCGCTAGTAACCGGGGAGCTGTTTTTT. Translation: CASSLEGALVTGELFF.

In this sample, this clonotype turned up many times. The chain is built from TRBV12-3 or TRBV12-4 and TRBJ1-5; D might be TRBD1 (6 bases). V was shortened by 3 bases and J by 4 bases, with 13 bases between the two germline ends. The CDR3 totals 15 residues. The CDR3 sequence is CASSFWGARNQPQHF. As DNA, the CDR3 is TGTGCCAGCAGTTTTTGGGGGGCCCGGAATCAGCCCCAGCATTTT.

This clonotype has a count of ten or more. The chain combines TRBV19 with TRBJ1-2; 9 bases line up with TRBD1. The CDR3 extends over 15 amino acids. V lost 6 bases to trimming and J lost 5 bases; unmatched junction nucleotides: 10. Germline V gives CDR1 LNHDA, CDR2 SQIVND (reference sequence). CDR3 DNA: TGTGCCAGTAGCTCTCCGGACAGGGGTCTTTATGGCTACACCTTC. Protein: CASSSPDRGLYGYTF. Looking up the rest from reference TRBV19 and TRBJ1-2 gives the full variable domain: DGGITQSPKYLFRKEGQNVTLSCEQNLNHDAMYWYRQDPGQGLRLIYYSQIVNDFQKGDIAEGYSVSREKKESFPLTVTSAQKNPTAFYLCASSSPDRGLYGYTFGSGTRLTVV.

This clonotype has ten or more counts. The J gene is TRBJ2-5, the V gene TRBV7-9; perhaps D is TRBD1 or TRBD2 (6 bases each). Germline V lookup: CDR1 SEHNR, CDR2 FQNEAQ (reference sequence). The V and J ends lost 5 bases and 1 base respectively, with 17 bases between them. The CDR3 is 16 residues long. DNA of the CDR3: TGTGCCAGCAGCAGAAATTGGGGGGCAACCCAAGAGACCCAGTACTTC. Its translation: CASSRNWGATQETQYF.

This clonotype was seen many times. This chain joins TRBV5-1 and TRBJ2-1, with TRBD2 as a possible D gene (6 bases). Germline CDR1 SGHRS, CDR2 YFSETQ. The V end was cut by 5 bases, the J end by 4 bases, with 13 bases between. This CDR3 is 14 amino acids long. This chain's CDR3 is CASSGTGGYNEQFF. The CDR3 region has the DNA TGCGCCAGCAGTGGGACTGGCGGATACAATGAGCAGTTCTTC.

This clonotype showed up many times. The gene calls are TRBV20-1 and TRBJ2-2, with 13 bases matching TRBD2. The germline V gene has CDR1 DFQATT and CDR2 SNEGSKA (reference sequence). J lost 4 bases, V lost 3 bases, and 2 bases had no gene match. The CDR3 runs 15 residues. The CDR3 region is CSARGLAGSTGELFF. In DNA, the CDR3 is TGCAGTGCTAGGGGACTAGCGGGATCCACCGGGGAGCTGTTTTTT.

The sample holds many counts of this clonotype. This rearrangement joins TRBV2 to TRBJ2-2, with TRBD1 matching over 7 bases. CDR1 is SNHLY and CDR2 is FYNNEI in the germline V gene. The CDR3 has 15 residues. V dropped 4 bases and J dropped 7; count of bases not matched to a gene: 9. The CDR3 nucleotides read TGTGCCAGCAGTGGGGACAGTAACGTTTACGGGGAGCTGTTTTTT. This codes for CASSGDSNVYGELFF.

This clonotype was seen at least ten times. This chain connects TRBV29-1 to TRBJ2-7, with a tentative D call TRBD1 (6 bases). V lost 5 bases and J 2 bases, leaving 16 bases between the germline ends. The CDR3 consists of 14 residues. Per the germline V gene, CDR1 is SQVTM and CDR2 is ANQGSEA. The CDR3 DNA follows: TGCAGCGTTTTTTACCCAGGGGTTCCCTACGAGCAGTACTTC. Its translation is CSVFYPGVPYEQYF.

This clonotype was picked up many times. This sequence joins TRBV6-5 and TRBJ2-3; tentatively, D is TRBD1 (6 bases). CDR3 length equals 14 residues. Trimming took off 4 bases at V and 4 bases at J, with 12 bases between the two ends. The germline V gene has CDR1 MNHEY and CDR2 SVGAGI. CDR3 amino acids: CASSWNRVADTQYF. For the CDR3, the DNA is TGTGCCAGCAGTTGGAACAGGGTAGCAGATACGCAGTATTTT.

This clonotype is labeled as medium-sized. The J gene is TRBJ2-1, the V gene TRBV27; 13 positions agree with TRBD2. This CDR3 contains 17 residues. The V segment lost 5 bases and the J segment 0 bases; nucleotides outside the gene matches: 4. The germline CDR1 and CDR2 sequences are MNHEY and SMNVEV (reference sequence). The CDR3 nucleotides read TGTGCCAGCAGTCCCTGGACTAGCGGGAGCTCCTACAATGAGCAGTTCTTC. Its translation: CASSPWTSGSSYNEQFF.

Of note for this clonotype: The junction departs from germline at one end; a sequencing error may be responsible. The chain recombines TRBV7-1 with TRBJ2-7; perhaps TRBD1 as D (8 bases). TRBV7-1 is known as an ORF, though its function is uncertain. The CDR3 is made up of 14 amino acids. The CDR3 coding sequence is TGTGCGAGCAGCTCAACAGGGGGGGCGTACGAGCAGTACTTC. This sequence encodes CASSSTGGAYEQYF.

This clonotype was observed at least ten times. This chain connects TRBV6-5 to TRBJ1-5, with a possible D match to TRBD1 (5 bases). The CDR3 extends over 15 amino acids. V was clipped by 4 bases and J by 0 bases, with 10 bases between them. The germline gives CDR1 MNHEY, CDR2 SVGAGI. In DNA, the CDR3 is TGTGCCAGCAGTTGGGGAGGGACTAGCAATCAGCCCCAGCATTTT. It encodes CASSWGGTSNQPQHF.

This clonotype occurred many times. As DNA, the CDR3 is TGTGCCAGCAGCTTTGGCTCCTATGGCTACACCTTC. This sequence encodes CASSFGSYGYTF. V is TRBV7-9 and J is TRBJ1-2; D unresolved. The CDR3 is 12 residues long. V was trimmed by 3 bases and J by 4 bases, leaving 6 bases between them. CDR1 is SEHNR, CDR2 FQNEAQ, per germline (reference sequence).

By share, this clonotype counts as medium-sized. The chain couples TRBV29-1 to TRBJ2-3; D may be TRBD1 (6 bases). CDR3 length equals 12 residues. Germline loops: CDR1 SQVTM, CDR2 ANQGSEA. V lost 6 bases to trimming and J lost 6 bases, with 13 bases between them. CDR3 in amino acids: CSVDRLADTQYF. CDR3 sequence (DNA): TGCAGCGTCGACAGGTTAGCGGATACGCAGTATTTT.

Within the sample, this clonotype is medium-sized. In DNA form, the CDR3 reads TGCGCCAGCAGCTTGGGCGGGGAATCAAGGCGGTGGACTGAAGCTTTCTTT. Encoded protein: CASSLGGESRRWTEAFF. This chain uses TRBV5-1 with TRBJ1-1; D gene uncertain. Germline lookup yields CDR1 SGHRS and CDR2 YFSETQ. The CDR3 has 17 amino acids. The germline V and J ends were trimmed by 0 bases and 5 bases, with 20 bases remaining between them.

This clonotype was counted at least ten times. The genes are TRBV20-1 and TRBJ2-7; D not certain. Per the germline V gene, CDR1 is DFQATT and CDR2 is SNEGSKA (reference sequence). The CDR3 is 14 amino acids. V lost 5 bases and J lost 3, with 17 bases in between. The CDR3 DNA reads TGCAGTGCTGACGACCTTGACTCGAGCTACGAGCAGTACTTC. This sequence encodes CSADDLDSSYEQYF.

This clonotype was observed many times. The J gene is TRBJ1-2, the V gene TRBV10-3; tentative D call: TRBD1 (6 bases). The germline gives CDR1 ENHRY, CDR2 SYGVKD. V lost 4 bases, J lost 3 bases, and 9 bases lay in between. The CDR3 is made up of 13 amino acids. The CDR3: CAISGDTDYGYTF. The CDR3 DNA sequence: TGTGCCATCAGTGGGGACACCGACTATGGCTACACCTTC.

This clonotype was recorded at least ten times. V and J are TRBV5-1 and TRBJ2-7; a possible D gene is TRBD2 (5 bases). Per germline, CDR1 SGHRS and CDR2 YFSETQ. The length of the CDR3 is 14 residues. V was shortened by 4 bases and J by 1 base, with 12 bases between the two germline ends. DNA for the CDR3: TGCGCCAGCAGCCCCCGGCGCGGGTCCTACGAGCAGTACTTC. Protein product: CASSPRRGSYEQYF. The full variable domain, its missing parts supplied by reference TRBV5-1 and TRBJ2-7, is KAGVTQTPRYLIKTRGQQVTLSCSPISGHRSVSWYQQTPGQGLQFLFEYFSETQRNKGNFPGRFSGRQFSNSRSEMNVSTLELGDSALYLCASSPRRGSYEQYFGPGTRLTVT.

There are many counts of this clonotype. CDR3 sequence reads: CASAPTLQETQYF. CDR3 DNA sequence: TGTGCCAGCGCTCCTACACTCCAAGAGACCCAGTACTTC. The chain carries TRBV11-3 and TRBJ2-5; D gene unclear. Germline-derived CDR1 and CDR2 are SGHNT and YENEEA. Trimming removed 8 bases at V and 1 base at J, with 11 bases between. The CDR3 loop spans 13 amino acids.

This clonotype has ten or more counts. The CDR3 DNA follows: TGTGCCAGCAGCGTCCGACAGGGGGCGCGGACAGATACGCAGTATTTT. Protein product: CASSVRQGARTDTQYF. The rearrangement joins TRBV9 to TRBJ2-3; 10 bases match TRBD1. The CDR3 sequence is 16 residues long. Germline assignment: CDR1 SGDLS and CDR2 YYNGEE. The V and J ends lost 2 bases and 3 bases, in that order; junction bases with no gene match: 6.

This sequence joins TRBV1 and TRBJ2-5. TRBV1 represents a pseudogene. CDR3 size: 16 residues. DNA of the CDR3: TGTACCAGCAGCCAAGGCACAGAGAACGGACCAGAGACCCAGTACTTC. Translating it yields CTSSQGTENGPETQYF.